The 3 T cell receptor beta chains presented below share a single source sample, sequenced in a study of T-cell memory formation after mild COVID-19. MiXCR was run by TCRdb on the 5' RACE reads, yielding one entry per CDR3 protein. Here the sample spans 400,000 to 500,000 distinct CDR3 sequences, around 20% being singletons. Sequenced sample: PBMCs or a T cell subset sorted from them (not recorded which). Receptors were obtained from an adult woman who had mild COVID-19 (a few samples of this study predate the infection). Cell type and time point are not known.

DNA for the CDR3: TGCGCCAGCAGCCAAGATCACAGTTTTCAAGAGACCCAGTACTTC. It specifies CASSQDHSFQETQYF. This rearrangement joins TRBV4-1 to TRBJ2-5; D uncertain. From germline, CDR1 is MGHRA and CDR2 YSYEKL. This CDR3 is built from 15 residues. V was shortened by 0 bases and J by 2 bases, with 10 bases between the two germline ends.

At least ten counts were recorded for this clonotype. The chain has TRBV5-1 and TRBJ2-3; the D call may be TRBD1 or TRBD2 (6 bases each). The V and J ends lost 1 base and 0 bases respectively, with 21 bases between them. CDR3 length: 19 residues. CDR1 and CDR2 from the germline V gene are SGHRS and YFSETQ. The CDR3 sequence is CASSLPRDNPVISTDTQYF. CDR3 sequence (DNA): TGCGCCAGCAGCTTGCCGCGGGACAATCCCGTTATTAGCACAGATACGCAGTATTTT.

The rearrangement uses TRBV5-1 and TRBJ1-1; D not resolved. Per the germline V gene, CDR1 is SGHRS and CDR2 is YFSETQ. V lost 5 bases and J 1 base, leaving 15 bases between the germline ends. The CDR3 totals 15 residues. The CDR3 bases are TGCGCCAGCAGGCTGGCTCCTGCCCCGAACACTGAAGCTTTCTTT. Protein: CASRLAPAPNTEAFF.